These T cell receptor beta chains were read from a single sample in a study of T-cell memory formation after mild COVID-19. TCRdb processed the 5' RACE reads anew with MiXCR; each CDR3 protein has one entry. Here the sample spans about half a million distinct CDR3 sequences, roughly 20% being singletons. The sample consisted of PBMCs or a T cell subset sorted from them (not recorded which). The receptors come from an adult woman who had mild COVID-19 (a few samples of this study predate the infection). Cell type and time point are not known. Both conserved end residues are part of each CDR3. Each record gives: CDR3 protein, V gene.

CASSPGALSNQPQHF | TRBV4-1
CASMPGTSNTEAFF | TRBV7-6
CASISGRDQPQHF | TRBV19
CASSLAGRPGGYTF | TRBV7-9
CASSYIGGGYTF | TRBV6-5
CASSRQGSYEQFF | TRBV5-1
CSAPGQGAWEQYF | TRBV20-1
CATSGPPGEAEAFF | TRBV24-1
CSVPGLAGGYNEQFF | TRBV29-1
CASSWDLSYEQYF | TRBV7-2
CASSLVGLGSYNEQFF | TRBV11-3
CASSLEQGAGFF | TRBV12-3/TRBV12-4
CASSPSLRMNTEAFF | TRBV23-1
CASSFTGSEQYF | TRBV27
CASSRNRGGSDVQYF | TRBV18
CASSGQTGGNSPLHF | TRBV2
CASSTTGTLGTEAFF | TRBV7-3
CSALLEAGTGTYNEQFF | TRBV20-1
CASRGAQQYF | TRBV6-2/TRBV6-3
CASSFNFGRGARETQYF | TRBV27
CASSLVGARYF | TRBV7-9
CATSNGGGAGTSTDTQYF | TRBV24-1
CASSQLPGTGPANYGYTF | TRBV4-1
CASSTRGNQPQHF | TRBV7-2
CSAPPEGVGEQYF | TRBV20-1
CSVDLLAGPRDTQYF | TRBV29-1
CASSPERTYGYTF | TRBV12-3/TRBV12-4
CSARRHRDSGDGELFF | TRBV20-1
CASSLGGQGPTGELFF | TRBV5-1
CASSLGHEPYEQYF | TRBV5-5
CASSRSQPAPGELFF | TRBV4-2
CASSPMNTGELFF | TRBV7-7
CASSAQVVSNTDTQYF | TRBV9